One sample yielded the 9 T cell receptor beta chains listed below, sequenced in a study of blood T cells in healthy people across ages. Together with a sample-barcoded 5' primer, a J-beta primer mix was included in a second PCR lasting about 6 to 12 cycles. TCRdb re-analysed the 5' RACE reads in MiXCR, keeping a single row per CDR3 protein. This table holds 910,000 or so distinct CDR3 sequences, roughly half found once. Sample: blood. The receptors stem from a woman between 55 and 75 years old in good health.

This clonotype was recorded only once. This chain uses TRBV4-2 with TRBJ2-5; D tentatively fits TRBD1 or TRBD2 (5 bases each). The CDR3 spans 15 residues. Germline loops: CDR1 LGHNA, CDR2 YNFKEQ. Trimming cost V 4 bases and J 11 bases, with 23 bases left between them. For the CDR3, the DNA is TGTGCCAGCAGCCCGGCGGGTCCGGGGCTTGATGAGCAGTACTTC. Translating it yields CASSPAGPGLDEQYF.

This clonotype was counted between two and nine times. The rearrangement uses TRBV29-1 and TRBJ1-1, with D uncertain. The CDR3 contains 10 residues. Germline values: CDR1 SQVTM, CDR2 ANQGSEA. Trimming took 4 bases from V and 9 from J, leaving 9 bases between them. The CDR3 region is CSVADRKAFF. CDR3 DNA: TGCAGCGTTGCTGATAGGAAAGCTTTCTTT.

V is TRBV2 and J is TRBJ1-5; 10 positions match TRBD1. Per the germline V gene, CDR1 is SNHLY and CDR2 is FYNNEI. V lost 4 bases and J lost 6; bases outside the gene matches: 12. This CDR3 is built from 17 residues. The CDR3 spells CASSVTPPTGGLQPQHF. As DNA, the CDR3 is TGTGCCAGCAGTGTAACCCCTCCGACAGGGGGCCTTCAGCCCCAGCATTTT.

The CDR3 nucleotides read TGTGCCATCAGTGAAGGTAGCCAGAGCTCCTACGAGCAGTACTTC. Translating it yields CAISEGSQSSYEQYF. This chain uses TRBV10-3 with TRBJ2-7; D uncertain. The CDR3 is made up of 15 amino acids. Per the germline V gene, CDR1 is ENHRY and CDR2 is SYGVKD. With 3 bases removed from V and 0 bases from J, the gap between germline ends came to 12 bases.

This clonotype was counted a few times. V usage is TRBV15 and J usage is TRBJ2-6; D is unclear. CDR1 is LNHNV and CDR2 is YYDKDF in the germline V gene (reference sequence). The V end lost 1 base, the J end lost 4 bases, and 8 bases lay between the germline ends. The CDR3 totals 15 residues. Here the CDR3 reads CATSRGQAGANVLTF. CDR3 DNA sequence: TGTGCCACCAGCAGAGGCCAGGCCGGGGCCAACGTCCTGACTTTC.

The chain employs TRBV10-2 and TRBJ2-7; unclear D gene. Trimming shortened V by 4 bases and J by 2 bases, and 12 bases separated the two germline ends. The CDR3 consists of 14 residues. Germline CDR1 is WSHSY and CDR2 is SAAADI. CDR3 loop: CASSVFGVPYEQYF. The CDR3 region has the DNA TGCGCCAGCAGTGTTTTTGGGGTTCCCTACGAGCAGTACTTC.

The rearrangement uses TRBV28 and TRBJ2-2; the D is unclear. The length of the CDR3 is 16 residues. V was pared by 1 base and J by 1 base, with 10 bases between. CDR1 MDHEN and CDR2 SYDVKM come from the germline V gene. The CDR3 here is CASSLSSDGNTGELFF. CDR3 nucleotides: TGTGCCAGCAGTTTATCCTCCGACGGGAACACCGGGGAGCTGTTTTTT.

The chain couples TRBV20-1 to TRBJ2-7, with a weak D call TRBD1 (6 bases). Trimming left V 1 base short and J 3 bases short, with 10 bases between. Germline assignment: CDR1 DFQATT and CDR2 SNEGSKA (reference sequence). The CDR3 length is 13 residues. The CDR3 loop reads CSARGRGRYEQYF. CDR3 nucleotides: TGCAGTGCTAGAGGCAGGGGTCGCTACGAGCAGTACTTC.

This clonotype was seen only a few times. This chain's CDR3 is CASRDTGVAETQYF. Written as DNA, the CDR3 is TGTGCCAGCAGAGACACAGGGGTGGCAGAGACCCAGTACTTC. V and J are TRBV3-1 and TRBJ2-5, with 7 nucleotides matching TRBD1. There are 14 residues in the CDR3. Losses at the gene ends were 6 bases for V and 4 bases for J; bases not matched to a gene: 8. CDR1 and CDR2 from the germline V gene are LGHDT and YNNKEL (reference sequence).